Following are 5 T cell receptor beta chains from one sample sequenced in a study of hypomethylating agent response in myelodysplastic syndrome. TCRdb's copy holds only in-frame clones and misses some; the assay was immunoSEQ multiplex PCR. The sample lists some 5,000 clones; about four fifths were seen once. Sequenced here: bone marrow, sampled before or after starting hypomethylating agent treatment for myelodysplastic syndrome (not recorded which). These receptors were taken from a human donor with myelodysplastic syndrome.

The J gene is TRBJ2-5, the V gene TRBV14, with TRBD2 matching over 8 bases. With 1 base clipped from V and 0 bases from J, the junction kept 7 bases outside the gene matches. Germline V gene lookup returns CDR1 SGHDN and CDR2 FVKESK. This CDR3 has 17 residues. CDR3 sequence reads: CASSQASLAVYQETQYF. The DNA of the CDR3 is TGTGCCAGCAGCCAAGCGTCACTAGCGGTCTACCAAGAGACCCAGTACTTC. Combining the CDR3 with reference TRBV14 and TRBJ2-5 gives the whole variable domain EAGVTQFPSHSVIEKGQTVTLRCDPISGHDNLYWYRRVMGKEIKFLLHFVKESKQDESGMPNNRFLAERTGGTYSTLKVQPAELEDSGVYFCASSQASLAVYQETQYFGPGTRLLVL.

The chain couples TRBV27 to TRBJ2-1; 12 positions agree with TRBD2. Trimming at V came to 6 bases and at J to 9 bases, leaving 9 bases not matched to a gene. Germline CDR1 MNHEY, CDR2 SMNVEV (reference sequence). The CDR3 is 15 amino acids. The CDR3 nucleotides are TGTGCCAGCAGGGCTCGACTAGCGGGAGCGGGTGAGCAGTTCTTC. Translation gives CASRARLAGAGEQFF.

CDR3 in amino acids: CAWSRELGGTQYF. The CDR3 DNA reads as TGTGCCTGGAGCCGGGAGCTCGGCGGTACGCAGTATTTT. The chain is built from TRBV30 and TRBJ2-3, with D perhaps TRBD2 (6 bases). From germline, CDR1 is GTSNPN and CDR2 SVGIG (reference sequence). The CDR3 length is 13 residues. The germline V and J ends were trimmed by 3 bases and 8 bases, with 15 bases remaining between them.

The chain carries TRBV9 and TRBJ1-5; 11 bases are shared with TRBD1. Per germline, CDR1 SGDLS and CDR2 YYNGEE. J lost 6 bases, V lost 2 bases, and 7 bases had no gene match. The CDR3 length is 16 residues. CDR3 nucleotides: TGTGCCAGCAGCGTGGGACAGGGGGATGAAGGTCAGCCCCAGCATTTT. Protein: CASSVGQGDEGQPQHF.

This clone was counted only a few times. The chain has TRBV6-5 and TRBJ2-7, with D unresolved. The CDR3 runs 14 residues. Trimming took 0 bases from V and 2 from J, leaving 8 bases between them. CDR1 is MNHEY and CDR2 is SVGAGI in the germline V gene. The CDR3 reads CASSYSNTAYEQYF. The CDR3 region has the DNA TGTGCCAGCAGTTACTCCAACACTGCCTACGAGCAGTACTTC.